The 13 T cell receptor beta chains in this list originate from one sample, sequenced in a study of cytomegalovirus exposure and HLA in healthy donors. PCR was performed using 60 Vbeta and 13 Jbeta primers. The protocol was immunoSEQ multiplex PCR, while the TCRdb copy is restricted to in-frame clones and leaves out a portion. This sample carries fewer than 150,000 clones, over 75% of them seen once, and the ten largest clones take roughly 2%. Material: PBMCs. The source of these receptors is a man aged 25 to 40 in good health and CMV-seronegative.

The CDR3: CASSTQGGGTTEAFF. In nucleotides, the CDR3 is TGTGCCAGCAGCACCCAGGGTGGGGGGACTACTGAAGCTTTCTTT. The V call is TRBV7-9, the J call TRBJ1-1, with D possibly matching TRBD1 (5 bases). CDR3 length: 15 amino acids. CDR1 and CDR2 from the germline V gene are SEHNR and FQNEAQ (reference sequence). Trimming took 5 bases from V and 5 from J, leaving 18 bases between them.

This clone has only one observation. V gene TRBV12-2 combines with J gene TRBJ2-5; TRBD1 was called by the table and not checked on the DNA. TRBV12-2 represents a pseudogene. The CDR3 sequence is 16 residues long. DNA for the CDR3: TGTGCAAGTCGCTTAGCCCTCTCGACAGGCCCCGAGACCCAGTACTTC. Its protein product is CASRLALSTGPETQYF.

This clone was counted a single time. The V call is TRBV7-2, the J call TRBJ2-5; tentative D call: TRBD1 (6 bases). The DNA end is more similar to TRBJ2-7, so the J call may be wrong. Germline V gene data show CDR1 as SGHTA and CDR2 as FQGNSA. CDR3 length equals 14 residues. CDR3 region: CASSSDRTSYEQYF. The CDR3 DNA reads TGTGCCAGCAGCTCGGACAGAACCTCCTACGAGCAGTACTTC.

In nucleotides, the CDR3 is TGTGCCAGCAGTTACTCCCCGGGACAATCCTACGAGCAGTACTTC. Protein sequence: CASSYSPGQSYEQYF. The rearrangement uses TRBV6-5 and TRBJ2-7; D is perhaps TRBD1 (6 bases). This CDR3 region has 15 residues. V dropped 0 bases and J dropped 1 base, with 10 bases sitting between them. Germline lookup yields CDR1 MNHEY and CDR2 SVGAGI.

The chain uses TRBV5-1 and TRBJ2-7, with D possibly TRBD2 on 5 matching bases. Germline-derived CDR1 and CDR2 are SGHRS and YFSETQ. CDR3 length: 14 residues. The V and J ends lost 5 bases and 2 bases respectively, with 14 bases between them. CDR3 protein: CASRTMAGAYEQYF. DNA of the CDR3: TGCGCCAGCAGGACCATGGCGGGCGCCTACGAGCAGTACTTC. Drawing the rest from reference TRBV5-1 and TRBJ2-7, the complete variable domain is KAGVTQTPRYLIKTRGQQVTLSCSPISGHRSVSWYQQTPGQGLQFLFEYFSETQRNKGNFPGRFSGRQFSNSRSEMNVSTLELGDSALYLCASRTMAGAYEQYFGPGTRLTVT.

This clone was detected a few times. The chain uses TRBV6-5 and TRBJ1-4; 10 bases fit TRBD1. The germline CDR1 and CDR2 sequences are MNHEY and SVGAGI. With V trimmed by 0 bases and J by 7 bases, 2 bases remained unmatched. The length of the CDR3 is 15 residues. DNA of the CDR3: TGTGCCAGCAGTTACTCAGGGGACAGGGGTGAAAAACTGTTTTTT. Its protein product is CASSYSGDRGEKLFF.

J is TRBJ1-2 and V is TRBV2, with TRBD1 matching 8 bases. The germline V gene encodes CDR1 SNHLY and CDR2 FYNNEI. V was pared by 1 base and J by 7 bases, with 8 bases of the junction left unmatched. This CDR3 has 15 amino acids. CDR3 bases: TGTGCCAGCAGTGAAGTCGCAGGGGGCGTTGGTGGCTACACCTTC. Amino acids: CASSEVAGGVGGYTF.

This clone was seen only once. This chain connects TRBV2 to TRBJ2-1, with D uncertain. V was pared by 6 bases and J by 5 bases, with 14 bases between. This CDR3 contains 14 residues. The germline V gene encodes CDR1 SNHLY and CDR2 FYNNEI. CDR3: CASRGRLLNNEQFF. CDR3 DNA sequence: TGTGCCAGCAGGGGCCGATTATTGAACAATGAGCAGTTCTTC.

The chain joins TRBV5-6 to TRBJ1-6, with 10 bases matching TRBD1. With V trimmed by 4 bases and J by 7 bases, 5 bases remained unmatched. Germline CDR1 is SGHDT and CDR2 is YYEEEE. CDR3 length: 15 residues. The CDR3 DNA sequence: TGTGCCAGCAGCCGACCGGGACAGGGGAATTCACCCCTCCACTTT. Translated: CASSRPGQGNSPLHF.

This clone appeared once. The CDR3 region has the DNA TGTGCCACCCAAGTCTTTGGGAGGGAAATTGGCGAGCAGTACTTC. This translates into CATQVFGREIGEQYF. The chain uses TRBV6-6 and TRBJ2-7; 7 bases line up with TRBD2. This CDR3 contains 15 residues. From germline, CDR1 is MNHNY and CDR2 SVGAGI (reference sequence). After removal of 10 bases from V and 6 bases from J, the junction contained 18 bases not matched to a gene.

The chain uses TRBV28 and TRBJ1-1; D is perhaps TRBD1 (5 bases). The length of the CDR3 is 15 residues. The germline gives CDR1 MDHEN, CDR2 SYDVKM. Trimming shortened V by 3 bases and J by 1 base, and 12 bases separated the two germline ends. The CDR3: CASSLGRAPNTEAFF. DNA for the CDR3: TGTGCCAGCAGTTTGGGCAGGGCCCCGAACACTGAAGCTTTCTTT.

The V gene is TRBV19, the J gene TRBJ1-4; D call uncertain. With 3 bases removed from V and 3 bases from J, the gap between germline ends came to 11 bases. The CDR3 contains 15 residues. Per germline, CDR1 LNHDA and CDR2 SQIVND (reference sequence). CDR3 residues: CASSIRHGSNEKLFF. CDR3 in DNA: TGTGCCAGTAGTATTAGACATGGGTCTAATGAAAAACTGTTTTTT. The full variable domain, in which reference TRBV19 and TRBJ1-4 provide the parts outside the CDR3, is DGGITQSPKYLFRKEGQNVTLSCEQNLNHDAMYWYRQDPGQGLRLIYYSQIVNDFQKGDIAEGYSVSREKKESFPLTVTSAQKNPTAFYLCASSIRHGSNEKLFFGSGTQLSVL.

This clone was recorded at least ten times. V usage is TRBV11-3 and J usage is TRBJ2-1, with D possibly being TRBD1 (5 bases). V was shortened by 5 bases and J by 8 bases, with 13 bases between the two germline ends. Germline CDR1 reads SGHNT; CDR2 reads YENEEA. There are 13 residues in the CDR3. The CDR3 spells CASSVGQGDEQFF. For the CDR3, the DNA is TGTGCCAGCAGCGTAGGTCAGGGCGATGAGCAGTTCTTC.